The T cell receptor beta chain under discussion was sequenced for a study of blood T cells in healthy people across ages. The CDR3 runs to 13 residues. Germline loops: CDR1 LGHNA, CDR2 YNFKEQ. V shed 0 bases and J shed 7 bases, with 10 bases lying between them. A sample-barcoded 5' primer and a J-beta primer mix were used in a second PCR of roughly 7 to 11 cycles. TCRdb fed the 5' RACE reads into MiXCR, producing one record per CDR3 protein. Of about 2 million distinct CDR3 sequences in the sample, roughly 50% are singletons; the top ten hold approximately 2.1%. Sequenced material: blood. V gene TRBV4-2 combines with J gene TRBJ2-7; D remains unclear. This TCR came from a woman between 40 and 55 years old in good health. CDR3 residues: CASSQDTATEQYF. DNA for the CDR3: TGTGCCAGCAGCCAAGATACGGCGACTGAGCAGTACTTC.